Listed below are T cell receptor beta chains from one sample, sequenced in a study of blood T cell repertoires in COVID-19. Some clones are missing from TCRdb's copy, which holds only in-frame ones; the method was immunoSEQ multiplex PCR. The table includes roughly 48,000 clones, roughly 87% detected once. The sample comprised peripheral blood. These receptors originate from a woman aged 80 or older with acute or convalescent COVID-19. Both conserved end residues are part of each CDR3. D genes are given only for firm matches. Clone size is shown for a subset of rows, as once, few, many or a class of expanded clone.

V: TRBV28; size: .; D: .; J: TRBJ2-5; CDR3: CASSFTLARETQYF; DNA: TGTGCCAGCAGTTTCACGTTAGCTCGGGAGACCCAGTACTTC
V: TRBV10-3; size: .; D: .; J: TRBJ2-4; CDR3: CAISDEQGKNIQYF; DNA: TGTGCCATCAGTGATGAACAGGGCAAAAACATTCAGTACTTC
V: TRBV9; size: medium-sized; D: .; J: TRBJ2-2; CDR3: CASMAQQTTGELFF; DNA: TGTGCCAGCATGGCACAGCAGACAACCGGGGAGCTGTTTTTT
V: TRBV28; size: few; D: .; J: TRBJ1-5; CDR3: CASSFMGLRNQPQHF; DNA: TGTGCCAGCAGTTTTATGGGGCTTCGGAATCAGCCCCAGCATTTT
V: TRBV3-1/TRBV3-2; size: .; D: .; J: TRBJ2-7; CDR3: CASSHGSDSDEQYF; DNA: TGTGCCAGCAGCCACGGGTCGGACTCGGACGAGCAGTACTTC
V: TRBV6-5; size: few; D: .; J: TRBJ2-1; CDR3: CASTRGLEQFF; DNA: TGTGCCAGCACCCGGGGTCTTGAGCAGTTCTTC
V: TRBV10-3; size: .; D: TRBD1; J: TRBJ2-2; CDR3: CAISESPDRGTGELFF; DNA: TGTGCCATCAGTGAGTCGCCGGACAGGGGTACCGGGGAGCTGTTTTTT
V: TRBV6-5; size: .; D: .; J: TRBJ2-1; CDR3: CASRTGSPGYNEQFF; DNA: TGTGCCAGCAGAACAGGGTCCCCAGGATACAATGAGCAGTTCTTC
V: TRBV12-3/TRBV12-4; size: .; D: .; J: TRBJ2-7; CDR3: CASSPQPYEQYF; DNA: TGTGCCAGCAGTCCACAACCCTACGAGCAGTACTTC
V: TRBV18; size: .; D: .; J: TRBJ2-7; CDR3: CASSPQGTYEQYF; DNA: TGTGCCAGCTCACCACAGGGGACCTACGAGCAGTACTTC
V: TRBV5-4; size: .; D: .; J: TRBJ2-5; CDR3: CASSPGTVQETQYF; DNA: TGTGCCAGCAGCCCCGGGACTGTCCAAGAGACCCAGTACTTC
V: TRBV2; size: .; D: TRBD1; J: TRBJ2-5; CDR3: CASSEASTGVGETQYF; DNA: TGTGCCAGCAGTGAAGCGAGCACAGGGGTTGGGGAGACCCAGTACTTC
V: TRBV19; size: .; D: TRBD1; J: TRBJ1-5; CDR3: CASSSLMTGGNQPQHF; DNA: TGTGCCAGTAGTTCGCTTATGACAGGGGGCAATCAGCCCCAGCATTTT
V: TRBV11-2; size: .; D: .; J: TRBJ1-6; CDR3: CASSLTGTQDSPLHF; DNA: TGTGCCAGCAGCTTAACCGGGACTCAGGATTCACCCCTCCACTTT
V: TRBV6-1; size: .; D: .; J: TRBJ1-2; CDR3: CASSERAGGPYGYTF; DNA: TGTGCCAGCAGTGAGAGGGCCGGAGGCCCCTATGGCTACACCTTC
V: TRBV4-1; size: once; D: .; J: TRBJ2-1; CDR3: CASSQETRRNEQFF; DNA: TGCGCCAGCAGCCAAGAGACTAGGCGCAATGAGCAGTTCTTC
V: TRBV6-5; size: .; D: TRBD1; J: TRBJ2-3; CDR3: CASRSGTGYTDTQYF; DNA: TGTGCCAGCAGGTCCGGGACAGGCTACACAGATACGCAGTATTTT
V: TRBV4-2; size: .; D: TRBD2; J: TRBJ2-1; CDR3: CASSQGPSGGYNEQFF; DNA: TGTGCCAGCAGCCAAGGGCCTAGCGGGGGGTACAATGAGCAGTTCTTC
V: TRBV24-1; size: .; D: TRBD2; J: TRBJ2-1; CDR3: CATSGGRDSGSTTTYNEQFF; DNA: TGTGCCACCAGTGGGGGGAGGGATAGCGGGAGCACGACTACATACAATGAGCAGTTCTTC
V: TRBV3-1/TRBV3-2; size: once; D: .; J: TRBJ2-4; CDR3: CASSLSGSKNIQYF; DNA: TGTGCCAGCAGCCTATCGGGGTCCAAAAACATTCAGTACTTC
V: TRBV9; size: .; D: .; J: TRBJ2-2; CDR3: CASSVVVGSATGELFF; DNA: TGTGCCAGCAGCGTAGTAGTAGGGAGCGCTACCGGGGAGCTGTTTTTT
V: TRBV19; size: .; D: .; J: TRBJ1-5; CDR3: CASSFENQPQHF; DNA: TGTGCCAGTAGTTTCGAGAATCAGCCCCAGCATTTT
V: TRBV19; size: .; D: TRBD2; J: TRBJ2-1; CDR3: CASSPLAGAVNEQFF; DNA: TGTGCCAGTAGTCCACTAGCGGGGGCGGTCAATGAGCAGTTCTTC
V: TRBV6-6; size: .; D: .; J: TRBJ2-3; CDR3: CASSSQGTDTQYF; DNA: TGTGCCAGCAGTTCACAGGGTACAGATACGCAGTATTTT
V: TRBV4-2; size: .; D: TRBD1; J: TRBJ1-1; CDR3: CASSQDQGAPEAFF; DNA: TGTGCCAGCAGCCAAGATCAGGGGGCCCCTGAAGCTTTCTTT
V: TRBV6-4; size: .; D: TRBD1; J: TRBJ1-2; CDR3: CASSPRPTGATNYGYTF; DNA: TGTGCCAGCAGCCCTAGACCGACAGGGGCGACTAACTATGGCTACACCTTC
V: TRBV6-5; size: .; D: .; J: TRBJ1-3; CDR3: CASTVGQGMYTIYF; DNA: TGTGCCAGCACGGTGGGTCAGGGGATGTACACCATATATTTT